These 21 T cell receptor beta chains share one sample of origin, sequenced in a study of blood T cell repertoires in COVID-19. Sequenced by immunoSEQ multiplex PCR; TCRdb stores in-frame clones only, minus some. The repertoire includes approximately 82,000 clones, around 80% of them detected once, and about 18% sits in the top ten. Sequencing input: peripheral blood. These receptors were collected from a woman aged 55 to 70 with acute or convalescent COVID-19.

This clone is a singleton in its sample. The chain has TRBV12-3 or TRBV12-4 and TRBJ2-7, with 7 nucleotides matching TRBD1. V shed 5 bases and J 6 bases; nucleotides not matched to a gene: 7. The CDR3 spans 13 residues. CDR3 amino acids: CASSPSRDSEQYF. Written as DNA, the CDR3 is TGTGCCAGCAGTCCCTCAAGGGACAGCGAGCAGTACTTC.

V is TRBV5-1 and J is TRBJ1-6; 7 nucleotides agree with TRBD1. This CDR3 has 15 residues. The germline CDR1 and CDR2 sequences are SGHRS and YFSETQ. V was pared by 4 bases and J by 8 bases, with 9 bases of the junction left unmatched. In nucleotides, the CDR3 is TGCGCCAGCAGCCTAATCGCCGGGACAGATTCACCCCTCCACTTT. Translation: CASSLIAGTDSPLHF.

V gene TRBV7-8 combines with J gene TRBJ2-1, with 10 bases fitting TRBD2. Unmatched junction bases numbered 3, after V lost 4 bases and J lost 3 bases. Germline CDR1 and CDR2: SGHVS and FQNEAQ. This CDR3 has 15 residues. This CDR3 reads CASSSGLADYNEQFF. The CDR3 coding sequence is TGTGCCAGCAGCTCCGGACTAGCGGACTACAATGAGCAGTTCTTC.

This clone showed up just once. The chain combines TRBV7-5 with TRBJ1-2. TRBV7-5 is given as a pseudogene. This CDR3 contains 19 residues. CDR3 sequence reads: CARSLAPRGREVGNYGYTF. In DNA, the CDR3 is TGTGCCAGAAGCTTAGCGCCAAGGGGCAGGGAGGTAGGCAACTATGGCTACACCTTC.

This chain links TRBV5-4 with TRBJ2-7; no clear D gene. The CDR3 spans 13 residues. The V end was cut by 3 bases, the J end by 3 bases, with 10 bases between. Germline V gives CDR1 SGHNT, CDR2 YYREEE (reference sequence). CDR3 bases: TGTGCCAGCAGCTCCCCCCCGAGCTACGAGCAGTACTTC. Translating gives CASSSPPSYEQYF.

The genes are TRBV24-1 and TRBJ2-1; TRBD1 matches 8 bases. The CDR3 sequence is 15 residues long. Trimming at V came to 4 bases and at J to 8 bases, leaving 9 bases not matched to a gene. Germline CDR1 and CDR2: KGHDR and SFDVKD. The CDR3 sequence is CATSDARTGSHEQFF. CDR3 coding DNA: TGTGCCACCAGTGACGCTAGGACAGGGTCCCATGAGCAGTTCTTC.

The chain couples TRBV5-1 to TRBJ1-4; TRBD1 aligns across 8 bases. The V gene end was trimmed by 4 bases and the J gene end by 7 bases; junction bases not matched to a gene: 15. This CDR3 region has 17 residues. Germline V lookup: CDR1 SGHRS, CDR2 YFSETQ. The CDR3 region has the DNA TGCGCCAGCAGCCTCGATTCAGGGGGCTACCCCGGTGAAAAACTGTTTTTT. Its translation is CASSLDSGGYPGEKLFF.

Concerning this clone itself: One end of the junction is discordant with germline, which a read error may explain. The V and J genes are TRBV19 and TRBJ2-3; D may be TRBD1 (5 bases). CDR3 size: 14 residues. The germline CDR1 and CDR2 sequences are LNHDA and SQIVND (reference sequence). CDR3 nucleotide sequence: TGTGCCAGTAGCATAGACAGAAGCACAGATACGCAGTATTTT. This gives the protein CASSIDRSTDTQYF. The whole variable domain, remainder taken from reference TRBV19 and TRBJ2-3, is DGGITQSPKYLFRKEGQNVTLSCEQNLNHDAMYWYRQDPGQGLRLIYYSQIVNDFQKGDIAEGYSVSREKKESFPLTVTSAQKNPTAFYLCASSIDRSTDTQYFGPGTRLTVL.

The gene calls are TRBV30 and TRBJ2-7; no firm D call. Deletions cut 0 bases from V and 3 bases from J, with 9 bases between. The CDR3 runs to 13 residues. CDR1 is GTSNPN, CDR2 SVGIG, per germline (reference sequence). The CDR3 DNA follows: TGTGCCTGGAGTGTACATCCGGGCTACGAGCAGTACTTC. Protein: CAWSVHPGYEQYF.

This clone was seen just once. The genes are TRBV7-5 and TRBJ2-3; the table's D call, TRBD2, was not checked against the DNA. TRBV7-5 is classified as a pseudogene. CDR3 length: 16 amino acids. The CDR3 loop is CARSLGGHPGTDTQYF. The CDR3 coding sequence is TGTGCCAGAAGCTTAGGAGGTCACCCCGGCACAGATACGCAGTATTTT.

The chain joins TRBV5-4 to TRBJ1-1; 11 bases are a match to TRBD1. Germline assignment: CDR1 SGHNT and CDR2 YYREEE (reference sequence). J lost 2 bases, V lost 2 bases, and 5 bases had no gene match. The CDR3 length is 16 residues. In nucleotides, the CDR3 is TGTGCCAGCAGCTTCGGACAGGGGGCACTCAACACTGAAGCTTTCTTT. Translating it yields CASSFGQGALNTEAFF.

The chain's CDR3 is CASSLESGGLSPQHF. The CDR3 DNA reads TGCGCCAGCAGCTTGGAGAGCGGGGGCTTAAGCCCCCAGCATTTT. The V gene is TRBV5-1, the J gene TRBJ1-5, with D maybe TRBD1 (6 bases). The CDR3 consists of 15 residues. CDR1 and CDR2 (germline): SGHRS, YFSETQ. V lost 0 bases and J 10 bases, leaving 17 bases between the germline ends. The entire variable domain, with the rest obtained from reference TRBV5-1 and TRBJ1-5, is as follows: KAGVTQTPRYLIKTRGQQVTLSCSPISGHRSVSWYQQTPGQGLQFLFEYFSETQRNKGNFPGRFSGRQFSNSRSEMNVSTLELGDSALYLCASSLESGGLSPQHFGDGTRLSIL.

The genes are TRBV6-5 and TRBJ1-1; a possible D gene is TRBD1 (5 bases). The CDR3 length is 11 residues. The V end lost 7 bases, the J end lost 7 bases, and 10 bases lay between the germline ends. Germline CDR1 reads MNHEY; CDR2 reads SVGAGI. CDR3 sequence (DNA): TGTGCCAGCAATGGGGGGAATGAAGCTTTCTTT. Amino acid sequence: CASNGGNEAFF.

The gene calls are TRBV7-2 and TRBJ2-1; 10 positions agree with TRBD1. The CDR3 covers 18 residues. CDR1 and CDR2 (germline): SGHTA, FQGNSA. With V trimmed by 1 base and J by 7 bases, 13 bases remained unmatched. CDR3 coding DNA: TGTGCCAGCAGCTTAGTAAGAGGTAGGGACAGGGGTGGTAATGAGCAGTTCTTC. It codes for CASSLVRGRDRGGNEQFF. The complete variable domain, with remaining parts taken from reference TRBV7-2 and TRBJ2-1, reads GAGVSQSPSNKVTEKGKDVELRCDPISGHTALYWYRQSLGQGLEFLIYFQGNSAPDKSGLPSDRFSAERTGGSVSTLTIQRTQQEDSAVYLCASSLVRGRDRGGNEQFFGPGTRLTVL.

This rearrangement joins TRBV4-1 to TRBJ1-2; the D gene is possibly TRBD1 (6 bases). There are 19 residues in the CDR3. Germline V gene sequence: CDR1 MGHRA, CDR2 YSYEKL. V shed 0 bases and J shed 7 bases, with 27 bases lying between them. The CDR3 DNA reads as TGCGCCAGCAGCCAAGATCTAGGGGCTATCGAGGGGGTCTCTGGTGGCTACACCTTC. It encodes CASSQDLGAIEGVSGGYTF.

The gene calls are TRBV7-9 and TRBJ2-7, with 8 nucleotides matching TRBD1. J gave up 3 bases and V 3 bases, and 4 bases lay outside the gene matches. The length of the CDR3 is 14 residues. Germline lookup yields CDR1 SEHNR and CDR2 FQNEAQ (reference sequence). CDR3 in amino acids: CASSLQGASYEQYF. The CDR3, as DNA: TGTGCCAGCAGCTTGCAGGGGGCCAGCTACGAGCAGTACTTC. The variable domain in full, completed from reference TRBV7-9 and TRBJ2-7, reads DTGVSQNPRHKITKRGQNVTFRCDPISEHNRLYWYRQTLGQGPEFLTYFQNEAQLEKSRLLSDRFSAERPKGSFSTLEIQRTEQGDSAMYLCASSLQGASYEQYFGPGTRLTVT.

V and J are TRBV18 and TRBJ1-1; D is unclear. The CDR3 is made up of 13 amino acids. V shed 6 bases and J shed 5 bases, with 13 bases lying between them. Germline values: CDR1 KGHSH, CDR2 LQKENI. The CDR3: CASSYGGLTEAFF. The DNA of the CDR3 is TGTGCCAGCTCGTACGGAGGGCTTACTGAAGCTTTCTTT.

The chain combines TRBV15 with TRBJ1-5; D is uncertain. The CDR3 contains 16 residues. Germline V CDR1 and CDR2: LNHNV, YYDKDF (reference sequence). Between the trimmed V and J ends, which lost 0 bases and 0 bases, there was a span of 9 bases. The CDR3 reads CATSREHRDSNQPQHF. The CDR3 DNA reads TGTGCCACCAGCAGAGAGCACAGAGATAGCAATCAGCCCCAGCATTTT. Filled out from reference TRBV15 and TRBJ1-5, the complete variable domain reads DAMVIQNPRYQVTQFGKPVTLSCSQTLNHNVMYWYQQKSSQAPKLLFHYYDKDFNNEADTPDNFQSRRPNTSFCFLDIRSPGLGDTAMYLCATSREHRDSNQPQHFGDGTRLSIL.

Here the CDR3 reads CASSYDRGLDGYTF. The CDR3 DNA reads as TGTGCCAGCAGTTACGACAGGGGTTTGGATGGCTACACCTTC. The rearrangement uses TRBV6-5 and TRBJ1-2; 8 nucleotides agree with TRBD1. With V trimmed by 2 bases and J by 6 bases, 5 bases remained unmatched. The CDR3 spans 14 residues. CDR1 is MNHEY, CDR2 SVGAGI, per germline.

The CDR3 loop is CASEDLAGVSDTQYF. The DNA of the CDR3 is TGTGCCAGCGAAGATTTAGCGGGAGTGTCAGATACGCAGTATTTT. The chain carries TRBV2 and TRBJ2-3, with 9 bases identical to TRBD2. J was trimmed by 4 bases and V by 8 bases; bases with no gene match: 10. The CDR3 sequence is 15 residues long. Germline assignment: CDR1 SNHLY and CDR2 FYNNEI.

This rearrangement joins TRBV3-1 (or the pseudogene TRBV3-2) to TRBJ2-7; TRBD2 aligns across 11 bases. J lost 5 bases, V lost 3 bases, and 12 bases had no gene match. Germline V gene sequence: CDR1 LGHDT, CDR2 YNNKEL (reference sequence). This CDR3 comprises 17 residues. CDR3 loop: CASSHFVGLAGGHEQYF. The CDR3 region has the DNA TGTGCCAGCAGCCACTTCGTTGGTCTAGCGGGAGGCCACGAGCAGTACTTC.